A selection of T cell receptor beta chains follows, all from one sample in a study of early T cells in non-severe SARS-CoV-2 infection. Via MiXCR, TCRdb re-called the 5' RACE reads, giving one row per CDR3 protein. The table shows approximately 79,000 distinct CDR3 sequences, with around 13% occurring only once. The sequenced sample consisted of whole blood. These receptors came from an adult who was a healthcare worker with PCR-confirmed SARS-CoV-2 infection or an uninfected control (not recorded which). CDR3s include the opening cysteine and the closing phenylalanine or tryptophan. The D gene is left open where the match is weak. The size field is filled for only some rows; it gives once, few, many or a size class.

>TRBJ2-7|TRBD2|.|TRBV7-2
CASSLELAGGSSYEQYF
TGTGCCAGCAGCTTAGAACTAGCGGGAGGGAGCTCCTACGAGCAGTACTTC
>TRBJ2-7|TRBD1|many|TRBV10-2
CASSGSQGAHEQYF
TGCGCCAGCAGTGGTAGTCAGGGGGCCCACGAGCAGTACTTC
>TRBJ1-2|TRBD1|few|TRBV7-9
CASSTVGTGDPYYGYTF
TGTGCCAGCAGCACCGTGGGGACAGGGGACCCTTACTATGGCTACACCTTC
>TRBJ2-1|.|many|TRBV19
CATGIGAGTNEQFF
TGTGCCACGGGGATAGGGGCGGGGACGAATGAGCAGTTCTTC
>TRBJ2-2|TRBD2|many|TRBV7-8
CASSLGGGTGELFF
TGTGCCAGCAGCTTGGGCGGGGGCACCGGGGAGCTGTTTTTT
>TRBJ1-5|.|many|TRBV19
CASSIGIGTRLILQPQHF
TGTGCCAGTAGTATCGGCATCGGGACCCGTTTGATACTTCAGCCCCAGCATTTT
>TRBJ1-1|TRBD1|.|TRBV29-1
CSAQRTGLNTEAFF
TGCAGCGCCCAAAGGACAGGTCTCAACACTGAAGCTTTCTTT
>TRBJ2-1|.|many|TRBV7-7
CASSPSLVHEQFF
TGTGCCAGCAGCCCCAGCCTTGTCCATGAGCAGTTCTTC
>TRBJ1-1|.|.|TRBV6-2/TRBV6-3
CASTPPDSRMNTEAFF
TGTGCCAGCACCCCTCCGGACAGCCGAATGAACACTGAAGCTTTCTTT
>TRBJ2-1|TRBD1|.|TRBV5-1
CASSLAGTGGLYNEQFF
TGCGCCAGCAGCTTGGCCGGGACAGGGGGCCTCTACAATGAGCAGTTCTTC
>TRBJ2-1|TRBD1|many|TRBV24-1
CATSGIDRAYNEQFF
TGTGCCACCAGTGGGATAGACAGGGCCTACAATGAGCAGTTCTTC
>TRBJ2-4|.|.|TRBV5-5
CASSSGTSEVIQYF
TGTGCCAGCAGCTCCGGGACATCGGAGGTCATTCAGTACTTC
>TRBJ2-7|.|few|TRBV14
CASSQDASFVYEQYF
TGTGCCAGCAGCCAAGATGCCAGTTTCGTCTACGAGCAGTACTTC
>TRBJ1-5|TRBD1|few|TRBV28
CAHGEGAFGNQPQHF
TGTGCCCATGGGGAGGGGGCTTTCGGCAATCAGCCCCAGCATTTT
>TRBJ1-1|TRBD1|few|TRBV18
CASFQGGAGEAFF
TGTGCCAGCTTCCAAGGGGGCGCGGGTGAAGCTTTCTTT
>TRBJ1-1|TRBD1|.|TRBV12-3/TRBV12-4
CASSWDRGRNSNTEAFF
TGTGCCAGCAGTTGGGACAGGGGGCGAAACTCGAACACTGAAGCTTTCTTT
>TRBJ2-3|.|.|TRBV10-1
CASSESLSTDTQYF
TGCGCCAGCAGTGAGAGCCTCAGCACAGATACGCAGTATTTT
>TRBJ2-3|.|.|TRBV7-2
CASSRPSDTQYF
TGTGCCAGCAGCCGACCCTCAGATACGCAGTATTTT
>TRBJ2-5|.|.|TRBV11-2
CASSTGPLETQYF
TGTGCCAGCAGCACGGGACCGCTAGAGACCCAGTACTTC
>TRBJ2-2|.|.|TRBV6-4
CASPCLTVTGELFF
TGTGCCAGCCCCTGCCTGACAGTTACCGGGGAGCTGTTTTTT
>TRBJ1-4|TRBD1|many|TRBV7-2
CASSLGQGTGLNEKLFF
TGTGCCAGCAGCTTGGGACAGGGGACTGGACTAAATGAAAAACTGTTTTTT
>TRBJ2-3|.|few|TRBV29-1
CSVEGGGKDTQYF
TGCAGCGTTGAGGGGGGCGGGAAGGATACGCAGTATTTT
>TRBJ2-7|.|many|TRBV27
CASSFGAFSSYEQYF
TGTGCCAGCAGTTTTGGGGCTTTTAGCTCCTACGAGCAGTACTTC
>TRBJ2-1|.|many|TRBV3-1
CASSLPGYNEQFF
TGTGCCAGCAGCCTCCCGGGGTACAATGAGCAGTTCTTC
>TRBJ1-5|.|many|TRBV27
CASSSPGGRPQHF
TGTGCCAGCAGTTCGCCGGGGGGACGGCCCCAGCATTTT
>TRBJ2-7|.|.|TRBV28
CASSSVRHGDSYEQYF
TGTGCCAGCAGTTCCGTGAGACACGGGGACTCCTACGAGCAGTACTTC
>TRBJ2-1|TRBD2|.|TRBV30
CAWRKGPASGNYNEQFF
TGTGCCTGGAGGAAGGGCCCGGCTAGCGGGAACTACAATGAGCAGTTCTTC
>TRBJ2-7|TRBD2|few|TRBV20-1
CSARPRLAGAEQYF
TGCAGTGCTAGGCCGAGACTAGCGGGAGCCGAGCAGTACTTC
>TRBJ2-1|.|.|TRBV7-9
CASSTGPEQFF
TGTGCCAGCAGCACGGGACCAGAGCAGTTCTTC
>TRBJ2-1|.|many|TRBV7-2
CASSLVVGTRYNEQFF
TGTGCCAGCAGCTTAGTCGTTGGGACTCGCTACAATGAGCAGTTCTTC
>TRBJ2-3|.|.|TRBV7-2
CASSSPSSMADTQYF
TGTGCCAGCAGCTCCCCGTCCTCTATGGCGGATACGCAGTATTTT
>TRBJ2-1|.|many|TRBV13
CASSNPLGPSYNEQFF
TGTGCCAGCAGCAACCCTCTCGGGCCCTCCTACAATGAGCAGTTCTTC
>TRBJ2-3|.|few|TRBV19
CASSSSFLRDSGTDTQYF
TGTGCCAGTAGTTCTTCTTTCCTCCGGGACTCCGGCACAGATACGCAGTATTTT
>TRBJ1-4|TRBD1|.|TRBV27
CASGFGYRGNEKLFF
TGTGCCAGCGGATTCGGCTACAGGGGTAATGAAAAACTGTTTTTT
>TRBJ1-4|.|.|TRBV18
CASSPIGAPNEKLFF
TGTGCCAGCTCACCGATAGGAGCCCCTAATGAAAAACTGTTTTTT
>TRBJ2-1|.|once|TRBV5-4
CASSQGTTGGNEQFF
TGTGCCAGCAGCCAGGGGACTACTGGGGGGAATGAGCAGTTCTTC
>TRBJ2-5|.|few|TRBV29-1
CSVETQYF
TGCAGCGTGGAGACCCAGTACTTC
>TRBJ2-2|TRBD1|many|TRBV11-2
CASSLAGTGDTGELFF
TGTGCCAGCAGCTTAGCCGGGACAGGGGACACCGGGGAGCTGTTTTTT
>TRBJ2-4|TRBD2|few|TRBV7-2
CASSLTSGGALAKNIQYF
TGTGCCAGCAGCTTGACTAGCGGGGGGGCATTAGCCAAAAACATTCAGTACTTC
>TRBJ2-2|.|many|TRBV20-1
CSAGGQITGELFF
TGCAGTGCTGGCGGACAGATTACCGGGGAGCTGTTTTTT
>TRBJ2-7|.|many|TRBV11-2
CASSPGTSYEQYF
TGTGCCAGCAGCCCGGGAACTTCCTACGAGCAGTACTTC
>TRBJ2-3|.|.|TRBV7-9
CASSLGDSTDTQYF
TGTGCCAGCAGCTTAGGGGATAGCACAGATACTCAGTATTTT
>TRBJ2-5|.|many|TRBV10-3
CAIQAGSLETQYF
TGTGCCATACAGGCGGGGAGCCTCGAGACCCAGTACTTC
>TRBJ1-1|.|.|TRBV20-1
CSARRGSMNTEAFF
TGCAGTGCTAGGAGGGGTAGTATGAACACTGAAGCTTTCTTT
>TRBJ2-3|.|few|TRBV27
CASSPYWVGTDTQYF
TGTGCCAGCAGTCCCTACTGGGTAGGCACAGATACGCAGTATTTT
>TRBJ2-5|.|.|TRBV7-2
CASSPGTTWTQYF
TGTGCCAGCAGCCCTGGGACAACGTGGACCCAGTACTTC
>TRBJ2-7|TRBD2|many|TRBV20-1
CSARAELAEGVPYEQYF
TGCAGTGCTAGAGCAGAACTAGCGGAAGGGGTACCCTACGAGCAGTACTTC
>TRBJ1-1|TRBD1|.|TRBV18
CASSPRQGTEAFF
TGTGCCAGCTCACCCCGACAGGGCACTGAAGCTTTCTTT
>TRBJ2-7|TRBD2|.|TRBV27
CASWRAGDHEQYF
TGTGCCAGCTGGAGAGCGGGAGACCACGAGCAGTACTTC
>TRBJ1-4|.|many|TRBV11-2
CASSLDPPDRWKNEKLFF
TGTGCCAGCAGCTTAGACCCCCCCGACAGGTGGAAAAATGAAAAACTGTTTTTT